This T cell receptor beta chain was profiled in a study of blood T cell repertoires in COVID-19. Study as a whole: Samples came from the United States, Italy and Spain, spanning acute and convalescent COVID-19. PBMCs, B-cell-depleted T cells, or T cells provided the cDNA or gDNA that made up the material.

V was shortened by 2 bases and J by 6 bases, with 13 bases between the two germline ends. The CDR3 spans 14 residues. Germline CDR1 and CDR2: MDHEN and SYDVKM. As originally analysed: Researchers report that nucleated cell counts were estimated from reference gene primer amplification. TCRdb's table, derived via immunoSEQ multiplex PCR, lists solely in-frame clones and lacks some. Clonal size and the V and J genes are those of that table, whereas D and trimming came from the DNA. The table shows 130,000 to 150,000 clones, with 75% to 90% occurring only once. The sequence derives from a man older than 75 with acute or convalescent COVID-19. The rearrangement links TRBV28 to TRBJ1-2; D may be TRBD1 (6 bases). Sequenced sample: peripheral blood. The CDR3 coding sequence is TGTGCCAGCAGTTTAACCCACAGGGTAGATGGCTACACCTTC. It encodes CASSLTHRVDGYTF.